This paragraph covers one TCR beta chain sequence. In the PCR, 60 Vbeta and 13 Jbeta primers were used. Profiled with immunoSEQ multiplex PCR; TCRdb holds only in-frame clones, not every one. The sample records more than 150,000 clones, more than 85% being singletons. Germline CDR1 ENHRY, CDR2 SYGVKD. V lost 5 bases and J lost 1; bases outside the gene matches: 6. CDR3 size: 15 residues. The sample comes from a study of cytomegalovirus exposure and HLA in healthy donors. Material for sequencing was PBMCs. This TCR came from a girl in the first two years of life in good health and CMV-seronegative. The V and J genes are TRBV10-3 and TRBJ2-5; 8 bases line up with TRBD2. The CDR3 region is CAISSTSGTQETQYF. CDR3 DNA sequence: TGTGCCATCAGTTCAACTAGCGGTACCCAAGAGACCCAGTACTTC.